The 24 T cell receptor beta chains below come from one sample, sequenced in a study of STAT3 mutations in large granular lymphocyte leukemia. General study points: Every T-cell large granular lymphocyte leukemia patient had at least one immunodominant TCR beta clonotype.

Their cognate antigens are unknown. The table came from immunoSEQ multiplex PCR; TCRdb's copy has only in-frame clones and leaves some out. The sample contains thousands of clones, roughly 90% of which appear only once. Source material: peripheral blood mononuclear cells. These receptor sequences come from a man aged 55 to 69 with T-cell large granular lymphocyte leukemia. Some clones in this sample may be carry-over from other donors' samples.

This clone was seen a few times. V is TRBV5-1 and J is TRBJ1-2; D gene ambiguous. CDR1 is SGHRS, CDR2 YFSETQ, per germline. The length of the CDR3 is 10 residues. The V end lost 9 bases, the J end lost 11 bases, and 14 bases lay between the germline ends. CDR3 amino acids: CATDTWCYTF. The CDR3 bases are TGCGCCACCGATACTTGGTGTTACACCTTC. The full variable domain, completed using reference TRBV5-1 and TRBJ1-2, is KAGVTQTPRYLIKTRGQQVTLSCSPISGHRSVSWYQQTPGQGLQFLFEYFSETQRNKGNFPGRFSGRQFSNSRSEMNVSTLELGDSALYLCATDTWCYTFGSGTRLTVV.

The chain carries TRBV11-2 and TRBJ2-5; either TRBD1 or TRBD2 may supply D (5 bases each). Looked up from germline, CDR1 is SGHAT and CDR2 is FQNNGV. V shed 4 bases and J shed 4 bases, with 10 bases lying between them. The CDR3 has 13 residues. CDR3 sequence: CASSSGARETQYF. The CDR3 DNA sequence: TGTGCCAGCAGCTCCGGGGCGAGAGAGACCCAGTACTTC.

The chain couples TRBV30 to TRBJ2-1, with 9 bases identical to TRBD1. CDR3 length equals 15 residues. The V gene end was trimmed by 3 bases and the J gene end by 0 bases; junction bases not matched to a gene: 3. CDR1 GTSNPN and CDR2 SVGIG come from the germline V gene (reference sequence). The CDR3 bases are TGTGCCTGGAGGGACAGGGGAAGCTCCTACAATGAGCAGTTCTTC. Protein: CAWRDRGSSYNEQFF.

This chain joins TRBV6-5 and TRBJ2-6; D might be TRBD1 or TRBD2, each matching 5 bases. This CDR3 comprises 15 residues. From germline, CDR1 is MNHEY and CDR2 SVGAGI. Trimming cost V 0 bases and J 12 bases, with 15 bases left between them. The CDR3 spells CASSYSEGSLRVLTF. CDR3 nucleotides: TGTGCCAGCAGTTACTCCGAGGGGAGCCTTCGCGTCCTGACTTTC.

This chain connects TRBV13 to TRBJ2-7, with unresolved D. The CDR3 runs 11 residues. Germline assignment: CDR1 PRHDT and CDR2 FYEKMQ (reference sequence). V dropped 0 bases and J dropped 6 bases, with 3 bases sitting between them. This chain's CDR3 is CASSLGGEQYF. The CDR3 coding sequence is TGTGCCAGCAGCTTAGGGGGCGAGCAGTACTTC.

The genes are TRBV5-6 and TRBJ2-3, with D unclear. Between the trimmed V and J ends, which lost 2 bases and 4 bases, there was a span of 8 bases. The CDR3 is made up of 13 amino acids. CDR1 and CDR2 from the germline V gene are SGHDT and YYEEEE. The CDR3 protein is CASSFQSADTQYF. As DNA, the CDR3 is TGTGCCAGCAGCTTTCAGTCGGCAGATACGCAGTATTTT.

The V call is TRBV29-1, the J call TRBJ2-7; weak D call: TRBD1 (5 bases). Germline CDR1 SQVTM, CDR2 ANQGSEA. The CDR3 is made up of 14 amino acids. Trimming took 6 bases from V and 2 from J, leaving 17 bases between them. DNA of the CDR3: TGCAGCGTCACCCCCAGGGTTGGGACCTACGAGCAGTACTTC. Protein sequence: CSVTPRVGTYEQYF.

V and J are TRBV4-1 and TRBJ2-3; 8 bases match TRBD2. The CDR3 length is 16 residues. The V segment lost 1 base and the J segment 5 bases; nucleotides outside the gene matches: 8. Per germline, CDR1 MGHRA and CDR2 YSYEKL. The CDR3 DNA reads TGCGCCAGCAGCCAAGGAACGTATCGGGAGGGAGATACGCAGTATTTT. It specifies CASSQGTYREGDTQYF.

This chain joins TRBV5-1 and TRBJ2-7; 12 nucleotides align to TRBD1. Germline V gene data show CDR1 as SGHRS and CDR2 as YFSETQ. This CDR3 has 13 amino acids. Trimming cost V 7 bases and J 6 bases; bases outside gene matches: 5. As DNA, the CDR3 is TGCGCCAGCGCCGGGACAGGGGGCTCCGAGCAGTACTTC. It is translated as CASAGTGGSEQYF.

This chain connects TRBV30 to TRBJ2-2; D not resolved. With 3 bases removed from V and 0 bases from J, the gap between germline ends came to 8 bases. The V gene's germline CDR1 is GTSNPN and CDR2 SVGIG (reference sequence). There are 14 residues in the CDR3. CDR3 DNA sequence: TGTGCCTGGAGGGCGGTGTCGAACACCGGGGAGCTGTTTTTT. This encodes CAWRAVSNTGELFF.

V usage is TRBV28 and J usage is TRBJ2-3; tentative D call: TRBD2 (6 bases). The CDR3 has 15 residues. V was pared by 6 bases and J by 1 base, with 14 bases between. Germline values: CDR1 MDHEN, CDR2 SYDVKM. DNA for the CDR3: TGTGCCAGCAGCGCCGCGGGGCAGGGCACAGATACGCAGTATTTT. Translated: CASSAAGQGTDTQYF.

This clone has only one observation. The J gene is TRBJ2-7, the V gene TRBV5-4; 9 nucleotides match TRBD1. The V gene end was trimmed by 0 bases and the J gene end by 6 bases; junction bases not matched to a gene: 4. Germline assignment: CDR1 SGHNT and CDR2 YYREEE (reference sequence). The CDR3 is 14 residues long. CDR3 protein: CASSLEQGAGEQYF. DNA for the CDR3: TGTGCCAGCAGCTTGGAACAGGGGGCCGGCGAGCAGTACTTC.

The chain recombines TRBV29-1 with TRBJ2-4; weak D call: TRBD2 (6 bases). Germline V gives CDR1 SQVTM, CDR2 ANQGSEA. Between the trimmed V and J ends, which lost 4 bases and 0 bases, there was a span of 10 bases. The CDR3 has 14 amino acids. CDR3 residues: CSVVGEVAKNIQYF. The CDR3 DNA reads TGCAGCGTTGTTGGGGAGGTAGCCAAAAACATTCAGTACTTC. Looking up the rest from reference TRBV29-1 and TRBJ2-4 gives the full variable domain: SAVISQKPSRDICQRGTSLTIQCQVDSQVTMMFWYRQQPGQSLTLIATANQGSEATYESGFVIDKFPISRPNLTFSTLTVSNMSPEDSSIYLCSVVGEVAKNIQYFGAGTRLSVL.

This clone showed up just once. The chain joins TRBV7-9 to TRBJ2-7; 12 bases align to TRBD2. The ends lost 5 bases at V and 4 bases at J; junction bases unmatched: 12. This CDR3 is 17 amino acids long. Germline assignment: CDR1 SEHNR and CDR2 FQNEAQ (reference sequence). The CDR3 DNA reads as TGTGCCAGCAGCCCTAGGCTAGCGGGAGGGCCCCTATACGAGCAGTACTTC. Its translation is CASSPRLAGGPLYEQYF.

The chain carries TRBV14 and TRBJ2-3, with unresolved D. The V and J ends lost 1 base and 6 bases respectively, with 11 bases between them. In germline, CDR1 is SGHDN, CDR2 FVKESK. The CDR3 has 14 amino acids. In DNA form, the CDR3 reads TGTGCCAGCAGCCAAGTGGGTTCCGGCGATACGCAGTATTTT. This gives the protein CASSQVGSGDTQYF.

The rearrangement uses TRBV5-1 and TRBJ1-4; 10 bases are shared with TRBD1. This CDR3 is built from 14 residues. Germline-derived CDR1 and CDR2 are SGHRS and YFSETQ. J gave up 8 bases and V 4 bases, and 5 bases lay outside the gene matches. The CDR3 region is CASSAGTGDEKLFF. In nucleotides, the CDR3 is TGCGCCAGCAGCGCCGGGACAGGGGACGAAAAACTGTTTTTT. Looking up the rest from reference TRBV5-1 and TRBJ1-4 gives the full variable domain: KAGVTQTPRYLIKTRGQQVTLSCSPISGHRSVSWYQQTPGQGLQFLFEYFSETQRNKGNFPGRFSGRQFSNSRSEMNVSTLELGDSALYLCASSAGTGDEKLFFGSGTQLSVL.

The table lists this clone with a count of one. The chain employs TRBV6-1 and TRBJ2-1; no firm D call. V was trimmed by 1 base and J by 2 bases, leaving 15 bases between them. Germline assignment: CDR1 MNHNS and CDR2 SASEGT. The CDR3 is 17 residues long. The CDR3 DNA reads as TGTGCCAGCAGTGAAGTGCCCCTTGTTAACACCTACAATGAGCAGTTCTTC. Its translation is CASSEVPLVNTYNEQFF.

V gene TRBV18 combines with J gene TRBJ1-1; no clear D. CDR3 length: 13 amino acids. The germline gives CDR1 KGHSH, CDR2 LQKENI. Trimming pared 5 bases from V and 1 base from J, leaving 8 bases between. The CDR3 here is CASSDLPNTEAFF. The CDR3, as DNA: TGTGCCAGCTCAGACCTCCCGAACACTGAAGCTTTCTTT.

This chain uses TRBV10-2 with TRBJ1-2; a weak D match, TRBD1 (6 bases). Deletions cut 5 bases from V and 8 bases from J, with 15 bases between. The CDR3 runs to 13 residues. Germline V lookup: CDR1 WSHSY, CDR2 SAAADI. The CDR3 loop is CASSSQGVWGYTF. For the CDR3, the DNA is TGCGCCAGCAGTTCACAGGGAGTATGGGGCTACACCTTC.

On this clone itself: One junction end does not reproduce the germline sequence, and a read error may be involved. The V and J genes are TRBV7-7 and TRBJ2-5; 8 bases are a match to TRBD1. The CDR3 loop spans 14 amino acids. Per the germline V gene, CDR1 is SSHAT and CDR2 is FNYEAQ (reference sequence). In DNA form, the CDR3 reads TGTGCTAGCAGGCCAGCGACAGGGGAGGAGACCCAGTACTTC. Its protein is CASRPATGEETQYF.

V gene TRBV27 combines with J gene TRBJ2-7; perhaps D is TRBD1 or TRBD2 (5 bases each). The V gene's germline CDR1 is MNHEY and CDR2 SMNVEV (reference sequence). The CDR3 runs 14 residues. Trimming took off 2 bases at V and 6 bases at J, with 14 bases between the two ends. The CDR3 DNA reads TGTGCCAGCAGTTTAATAGGGGAGAATGTCGAGCAGTACTTC. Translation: CASSLIGENVEQYF.

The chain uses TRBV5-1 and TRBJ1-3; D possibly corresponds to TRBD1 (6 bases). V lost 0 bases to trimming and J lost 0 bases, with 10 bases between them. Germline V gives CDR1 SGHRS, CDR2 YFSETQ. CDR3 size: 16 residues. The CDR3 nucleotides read TGCGCCAGCAGCTTGGACAGGGTGAGCTCTGGAAACACCATATATTTT. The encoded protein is CASSLDRVSSGNTIYF.

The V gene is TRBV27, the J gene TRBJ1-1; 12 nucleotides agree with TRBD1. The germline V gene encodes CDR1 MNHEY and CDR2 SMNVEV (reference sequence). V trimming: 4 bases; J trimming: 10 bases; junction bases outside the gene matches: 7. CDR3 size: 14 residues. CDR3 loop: CASSSRDRGLGAFF. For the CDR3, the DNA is TGTGCCAGCAGTTCCCGGGACAGGGGGCTGGGAGCTTTCTTT.

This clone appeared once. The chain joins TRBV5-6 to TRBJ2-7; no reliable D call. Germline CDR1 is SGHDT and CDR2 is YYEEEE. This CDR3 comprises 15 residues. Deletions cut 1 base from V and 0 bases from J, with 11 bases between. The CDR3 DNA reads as TGTGCCAGCAGCTTGATTCTGGCCGACTCCTACGAGCAGTACTTC. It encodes CASSLILADSYEQYF.